One and the same sample provided the 15 T cell receptor beta chains below, sequenced in a study of T cell responses to AZD1222 COVID-19 vaccine. The data were produced by immunoSEQ multiplex PCR, yet TCRdb's version contains in-frame clones alone and is incomplete. The sample includes around 180,000 clones, about 90% of them seen just once. The sample in question was peripheral blood, obtained on day 0 of AZD1222 vaccination. The receptors here all came from an adult in good health.

The V gene is TRBV2, the J gene TRBJ2-3; D is unresolved. Germline loops: CDR1 SNHLY, CDR2 FYNNEI. Deletions cut 7 bases from V and 2 bases from J, with 7 bases between. The CDR3 runs to 12 residues. The CDR3 reads CASKGSTDTQYF. CDR3 coding DNA: TGTGCCAGCAAAGGGTCCACAGATACGCAGTATTTT.

The chain links TRBV6-5 to TRBJ1-3, with D perhaps matching TRBD1 (5 bases). The CDR3 totals 14 residues. Trimming removed 2 bases at V and 8 bases at J, with 13 bases between. The germline V gene encodes CDR1 MNHEY and CDR2 SVGAGI. The CDR3 DNA reads as TGTGCCAGCAGTTACCACGGCAGGGAGGACACCATATATTTT. This gives the protein CASSYHGREDTIYF.

V is TRBV6-5 and J is TRBJ1-2; D uncertain. Germline CDR1 reads MNHEY; CDR2 reads SVGAGI. The CDR3 covers 11 residues. V dropped 2 bases and J dropped 8 bases, with 6 bases sitting between them. CDR3 nucleotides: TGTGCCAGCAGTTACGCGGGGGGCTACACCTTC. This gives the protein CASSYAGGYTF.

This clone occurred once. The chain couples TRBV6-5 to TRBJ2-5; tentatively, D is TRBD2 (5 bases). The CDR3 contains 13 residues. V was shortened by 8 bases and J by 1 base, with 11 bases between the two germline ends. Germline values: CDR1 MNHEY, CDR2 SVGAGI. CDR3 residues: CASLLGAQETQYF. CDR3 nucleotides: TGTGCCAGCCTATTGGGAGCCCAAGAGACCCAGTACTTC.

The J gene is TRBJ2-7, the V gene TRBV5-1; 9 bases line up with TRBD1. V was clipped by 4 bases and J by 3 bases; unmatched bases: 11. The CDR3 runs to 16 residues. Germline CDR1 reads SGHRS; CDR2 reads YFSETQ. The CDR3 protein is CASSPGQGGNYYEQYF. The CDR3 DNA is TGCGCCAGCAGCCCGGGACAGGGAGGGAACTACTACGAGCAGTACTTC.

With regard to this clone: A much larger clone sits a single nucleotide away, making a read error possible. The chain is built from TRBV10-1 and TRBJ1-6, with D possibly TRBD1 on 5 matching bases. Trimming removed 5 bases at V and 10 bases at J, with 15 bases between. The CDR3 has 14 amino acids. Per germline, CDR1 WNHNN and CDR2 SYGVQD (reference sequence). The CDR3 DNA follows: TGCGCCAGCAGTCGGGGCAAAGGAGGGTCACCCCTCCACTTT. It specifies CASSRGKGGSPLHF.

The rearrangement joins TRBV6-5 to TRBJ1-5; D is perhaps TRBD1 (6 bases). Germline V gives CDR1 MNHEY, CDR2 SVGAGI. The V and J ends lost 10 bases and 7 bases respectively, with 20 bases between them. The CDR3 runs 14 residues. DNA for the CDR3: TGTGCCACCAAGCGGGAGTTAGGGGGGCAGCCCCAGCATTTT. Translated, it gives CATKRELGGQPQHF.

The V call is TRBV7-9, the J call TRBJ2-7; 9 bases line up with TRBD1. The CDR3 totals 15 residues. Unmatched junction bases numbered 3, after V lost 1 base and J lost 2 bases. CDR1 and CDR2 (germline): SEHNR, FQNEAQ (reference sequence). The CDR3 reads CASSLEDRGPYEQYF. The CDR3, as DNA: TGTGCCAGCAGCTTAGAGGACAGGGGACCCTACGAGCAGTACTTC. The complete variable domain, with remaining parts taken from reference TRBV7-9 and TRBJ2-7, reads DTGVSQNPRHKITKRGQNVTFRCDPISEHNRLYWYRQTLGQGPEFLTYFQNEAQLEKSRLLSDRFSAERPKGSFSTLEIQRTEQGDSAMYLCASSLEDRGPYEQYFGPGTRLTVT.

The V gene is TRBV7-9, the J gene TRBJ2-7, with D tentatively TRBD1 (6 bases). Germline V gives CDR1 SEHNR, CDR2 FQNEAQ (reference sequence). V shed 5 bases and J shed 6 bases, with 32 bases lying between them. The CDR3 contains 19 residues. The CDR3 nucleotides are TGTGCCAGCAGCCCAGATACTCGCAAGGTGGGCAGGGGCTGGGGCGAGCAGTACTTC. Amino acids: CASSPDTRKVGRGWGEQYF. Variable domain in full (rest from reference TRBV7-9 and TRBJ2-7): DTGVSQNPRHKITKRGQNVTFRCDPISEHNRLYWYRQTLGQGPEFLTYFQNEAQLEKSRLLSDRFSAERPKGSFSTLEIQRTEQGDSAMYLCASSPDTRKVGRGWGEQYFGPGTRLTVT.

This rearrangement joins TRBV9 to TRBJ1-2; TRBD1 agrees at 7 bases. Trimming took 3 bases from V and 5 from J; bases not matched to a gene: 4. Germline V CDR1 and CDR2: SGDLS, YYNGEE. This CDR3 is 13 amino acids long. In DNA form, the CDR3 reads TGTGCCAGCAGCGAGAACAGGGGATATGGCTACACCTTC. Amino acids: CASSENRGYGYTF. Drawing the rest from reference TRBV9 and TRBJ1-2, the complete variable domain is DSGVTQTPKHLITATGQRVTLRCSPRSGDLSVYWYQQSLDQGLQFLIQYYNGEERAKGNILERFSAQQFPDLHSELNLSSLELGDSALYFCASSENRGYGYTFGSGTRLTVV.

The V gene is TRBV10-1, the J gene TRBJ2-1; maybe TRBD2 (5 bases). CDR3 length: 13 residues. The V end lost 4 bases, the J end lost 9 bases, and 13 bases lay between the germline ends. Per germline, CDR1 WNHNN and CDR2 SYGVQD (reference sequence). The CDR3 loop is CASSVLSGSEQFF. The CDR3 nucleotides read TGCGCCAGCAGTGTGTTGTCGGGAAGTGAGCAGTTCTTC.

Concerning this clone itself: Given the absence of the conserved phenylalanine or tryptophan at the CDR3 end, a read error is likely. It is unclear where the CDR3 begins or ends on the DNA, so no DNA is shown, and the CDR3 is as TCRdb lists it. The gene calls are TRBV7-3 and TRBJ2-7; no check of the table's D call, TRBD2, against the DNA was made. Germline CDR1 and CDR2: SGHTA and FQGTGA. The CDR3 has 11 amino acids, counting both end residues. CDR3 amino acids: CASSLTSGGSA.

The chain uses TRBV5-4 and TRBJ1-2; D possibly corresponds to TRBD1 (5 bases). In germline, CDR1 is SGHNT, CDR2 YYREEE (reference sequence). V was shortened by 3 bases and J by 2 bases, with 14 bases between the two germline ends. This CDR3 is built from 15 residues. As DNA, the CDR3 is TGTGCCAGCAGCTCCGGGAGGGACGGAAACTATGGCTACACCTTC. Protein product: CASSSGRDGNYGYTF.

The chain links TRBV5-3 to TRBJ1-5; 7 bases align to TRBD1. TRBV5-3 is designated an ORF whose function remains uncertain. The CDR3 has 14 residues. With V trimmed by 8 bases and J by 7 bases, 12 bases remained unmatched. The CDR3 DNA reads TGTGCCAGGCCAAGGGACAGAGAGTCACAGCCCCAGCATTTT. Its translation is CARPRDRESQPQHF.

This chain connects TRBV5-4 to TRBJ2-3, with TRBD1 as a possible D gene (6 bases). Germline assignment: CDR1 SGHNT and CDR2 YYREEE (reference sequence). Trimming left V 4 bases short and J 2 bases short, with 14 bases between. This CDR3 contains 15 residues. The CDR3 DNA is TGTGCCAGCAGCCCGTCGGACAGTTACACAGATACGCAGTATTTT. Translation gives CASSPSDSYTDTQYF.